The clone carrying this T cell receptor (beta chain) has more than one count but fewer than ten. Its antigen remains unidentified. The germline V gene has CDR1 SQVTM and CDR2 ANQGSEA. This CDR3 is 16 amino acids long. V was clipped by 6 bases and J by 1 base, with 21 bases between them. The data belong to a study of yellow fever vaccine responses in identical twins. Study-wide findings and caveats: Reported findings indicate that twins' vaccine T cell responses seemed partially convergent, partially personalized.

TCRdb used MiXCR to reprocess the RT-PCR reads, holding one entry per CDR3 protein. The sample consists of 5,500 to 8,000 distinct CDR3 sequences, approximately 86% of them appearing once. The source material was T cells from blood (PBMCs), unsorted or a sorted subset (not recorded which), sampled before or after yellow fever vaccination (not recorded which). The chain uses TRBV29-1 and TRBJ1-1; no definite D call. The sequence derives from a woman aged 18-29 years who received the yellow fever vaccine. The DNA of the CDR3 is TGCAGCGTGGACTTCGAGGGAAGCGGTGCGAACACTGAAGCTTTCTTT. Translation gives CSVDFEGSGANTEAFF.